A selection of T cell receptor beta chains follows, all from one sample in a study of beta chain features in type 1 diabetes. The repertoire was sequenced with immunoSEQ multiplex PCR; TCRdb's copy has only in-frame clones and lacks some. The sample includes around 250,000 clones, roughly 20% of them seen just once. Sequencing was carried out using naive CD4+ T cells from blood. These receptors all come from a middle-aged woman with type 1 diabetes. Each CDR3 is given with its conserved first and last residue. The D gene is left open where the match is weak. The size entry is marked missing in some rows and otherwise reads once, few, many or a size class.

TGTGCCAGCCGCGGAGGGACTCCGGCAACCGGGGAGCTGTTTTTT	CASRGGTPATGELFF	TRBV5-4	TRBJ2-2	NA	few
TGTGCCAGCTCATCCACTGAGGCTAATGAAGCTTTCTTT	CASSSTEANEAFF	TRBV18	TRBJ1-1	NA	few
TGTGCCAGCAGTTGGCAGGGTAGGGTAGATGAAAAACTGTTTTTT	CASSWQGRVDEKLFF	TRBV2	TRBJ1-4	NA	few
TGTGCCAGCAGCTTCCAGAACACTGAAGCTTTCTTT	CASSFQNTEAFF	TRBV11-1	TRBJ1-1	NA	NA
TGTGCCATCGGGACAGCGAATTCACCCCTCCACTTT	CAIGTANSPLHF	TRBV19	TRBJ1-6	TRBD1	NA
TGCAGCGTTCCAGGAGGCCTGAACACTGAAGCTTTCTTT	CSVPGGLNTEAFF	TRBV29-1	TRBJ1-1	NA	NA
TGTGCCAGCACCGGGGACAGGGGGTTCGAAAAACTGTTTTTT	CASTGDRGFEKLFF	TRBV6-5	TRBJ1-4	TRBD1	NA
TGCGCCAGCACCACGGGCTCTGGAAACACCATATATTTT	CASTTGSGNTIYF	TRBV5-1	TRBJ1-3	NA	few
TGCAGCGTAGAGAAGATTCCGACAGGGCGGTACGAGCAGTACTTC	CSVEKIPTGRYEQYF	TRBV29-1	TRBJ2-7	TRBD1	NA
TGTGCCACCAGCAGAGATTTCGGGACAGGTGTGAGGGGAAACACCATATATTTT	CATSRDFGTGVRGNTIYF	TRBV15	TRBJ1-3	TRBD1	NA
TGTGCCAGCAGCGTAATGGGACAGGACCTGCGAGGCTACACCTTC	CASSVMGQDLRGYTF	TRBV7-9	TRBJ1-2	TRBD1	few
TGCGCCAGCAGCTTGGCGGACAGGGCCTATGGCTACACCTTC	CASSLADRAYGYTF	TRBV5-1	TRBJ1-2	TRBD1	NA
TGTGCCAGCAGACCCGGACAGGGCACTTACGAGCAGTACTTC	CASRPGQGTYEQYF	TRBV6-5	TRBJ2-7	TRBD1	few
TGCGCCAGCAGACCCGGGACAGAACAGTACGAGCAGTACTTC	CASRPGTEQYEQYF	TRBV5-1	TRBJ2-7	TRBD1	few
TGTGCCAGCAGTACTCAGGGACGGAGGGGATACACCTTC	CASSTQGRRGYTF	TRBV6-5	TRBJ1-2	NA	few
TGTGCCACCAGCAGAGTAGCGGGGGGCCATGGCAATGAGCAGTTCTTC	CATSRVAGGHGNEQFF	TRBV15	TRBJ2-1	TRBD2	NA
TGCGCCAGCAGCTTCGAGGGAAATCAGCCCCAGCATTTT	CASSFEGNQPQHF	TRBV5-1	TRBJ1-5	NA	few
TGCGCCAGCAGCTCAGTGGCACAGGGAGCGAACACCGGGGAGCTGTTTTTT	CASSSVAQGANTGELFF	TRBV5-1	TRBJ2-2	NA	NA
TGTGCCAGCAGCTCTCTAGCGGGAGTTACAGATACGCAGTATTTT	CASSSLAGVTDTQYF	TRBV7-8	TRBJ2-3	TRBD2	few
TGTGCCAGCAGTTCTCAGGGGGCTAAGGGGACCCAGTACTTC	CASSSQGAKGTQYF	TRBV7-9	TRBJ2-5	TRBD1	NA
TGTGCCAGCAGCAAAGAGGGTACGGGGAGATTGAGCACTGAAGCTTTCTTT	CASSKEGTGRLSTEAFF	TRBV21-1	TRBJ1-1	NA	NA
TGTGCCAGCAGCGTAGAGGAGGGCGAAGCGGCTTACAATGAGCAGTTCTTC	CASSVEEGEAAYNEQFF	TRBV9	TRBJ2-1	NA	NA
TGCAGCGTTGCTGCGGGACGCCGAGCCTACGAGCAGTACTTC	CSVAAGRRAYEQYF	TRBV29-1	TRBJ2-7	NA	few
TGTGCCTGGAGTCGGGATCCCACAGATACGCAGTATTTT	CAWSRDPTDTQYF	TRBV30	TRBJ2-3	NA	NA
TGCGCCAGCAGCCGCCCGACAGGTGATTCACCCCTCCACTTT	CASSRPTGDSPLHF	TRBV4-1	TRBJ1-6	NA	few
TGTGCCATCAGTTCTACGACAGGAAGTAGGACTGAAGCTTTCTTT	CAISSTTGSRTEAFF	TRBV10-3	TRBJ1-1	NA	NA
TGTGCCAGCAGCCTGACAGGGGATGGAGGCTACACCTTC	CASSLTGDGGYTF	TRBV9	TRBJ1-2	TRBD1	few
TGTGCCAGCAGTCCCGGGACTAGCAGGGAGACCCAGTACTTC	CASSPGTSRETQYF	TRBV27	TRBJ2-5	TRBD2	NA
TGTGCCAGCAGCCTCTCCCGGGACAGGAGCGGGAATGAGCAGTTCTTC	CASSLSRDRSGNEQFF	TRBV5-6	TRBJ2-1	TRBD1	few
TGTGCCAGCAGTTTAGGTGTAGTTAGCTCCTACAATGAGCAGTTCTTC	CASSLGVVSSYNEQFF	TRBV28	TRBJ2-1	NA	NA
TGTGCCAGCAGCCTACGGGACAGCCTCTACGAGCAGTACTTC	CASSLRDSLYEQYF	TRBV7-9	TRBJ2-7	TRBD1	NA
TGTGCCAGCAGGGGCGCGAACACTGAAGCTTTCTTT	CASRGANTEAFF	TRBV2	TRBJ1-1	NA	NA
TGTGCCAGCAGCTTACAGGGGACAGATACGCAGTATTTT	CASSLQGTDTQYF	TRBV9	TRBJ2-3	TRBD1	NA